The rows below give T cell receptor beta chains drawn from one sample of a study of T cell responses to AZD1222 COVID-19 vaccine. Repertoires were generated with immunoSEQ multiplex PCR, while TCRdb's copy carries only in-frame clones and drops some. The sample consists of about 130,000 clones, roughly nine tenths of them appearing once. The sequencing here drew on peripheral blood, taken on day 0 of AZD1222 vaccination. These receptors originate from an adult in good health. Each CDR3 is given with its conserved first and last residue. The order of the fields is clone size, J gene, V gene, D gene, CDR3 protein, CDR3 DNA. The D gene is left open where the match is weak. Some rows have no size entry. The others give once, few or many, or a class for an expanded clone.

clone size: NA; J gene: TRBJ1-2; V gene: TRBV6-5; D gene: NA; CDR3 protein: CASSYGRWNYGYTF; CDR3 DNA: TGTGCCAGCAGTTACGGGAGGTGGAACTATGGCTACACCTTC
clone size: NA; J gene: TRBJ1-2; V gene: TRBV28; D gene: NA; CDR3 protein: CASSLFITGLTGYTF; CDR3 DNA: TGTGCCAGCAGTTTATTCATCACAGGGTTGACTGGCTACACCTTC
clone size: NA; J gene: TRBJ2-3; V gene: TRBV11-2; D gene: NA; CDR3 protein: CASSLGGASGTDTQYF; CDR3 DNA: TGTGCCAGCAGCTTAGGAGGAGCTAGCGGCACAGATACGCAGTATTTT
clone size: NA; J gene: TRBJ2-5; V gene: TRBV25-1; D gene: TRBD1; CDR3 protein: CASSKGQGGETQYF; CDR3 DNA: TGTGCCAGCAGTAAGGGACAGGGCGGGGAGACCCAGTACTTC
clone size: NA; J gene: TRBJ2-5; V gene: TRBV5-6; D gene: NA; CDR3 protein: CASSPWQETQYF; CDR3 DNA: TGTGCCAGCAGCCCGTGGCAAGAGACCCAGTACTTC
clone size: NA; J gene: TRBJ2-3; V gene: TRBV7-2; D gene: TRBD2; CDR3 protein: CASSSWTSGGATDTQYF; CDR3 DNA: TGTGCCAGCAGCTCCTGGACTAGCGGGGGAGCCACAGATACGCAGTATTTT
clone size: NA; J gene: TRBJ2-3; V gene: TRBV4-1; D gene: NA; CDR3 protein: CASSLKGPGIYSTDTQYF; CDR3 DNA: TGCGCCAGCAGTCTAAAGGGGCCGGGAATATATAGCACAGATACGCAGTATTTT
clone size: NA; J gene: TRBJ1-1; V gene: TRBV18; D gene: TRBD1; CDR3 protein: CASSPRTLGQGNTEAFF; CDR3 DNA: TGTGCCAGCTCACCTCGTACTTTGGGACAGGGGAACACTGAAGCTTTCTTT
clone size: NA; J gene: TRBJ1-5; V gene: TRBV4-2; D gene: TRBD1; CDR3 protein: CASSQVGRGYSNQPQHF; CDR3 DNA: TGTGCCAGCAGCCAAGTCGGCAGGGGGTATAGCAATCAGCCCCAGCATTTT
clone size: once; J gene: TRBJ2-5; V gene: TRBV4-3; D gene: TRBD2; CDR3 protein: CASSRLTSGEETQYF; CDR3 DNA: TGCGCCAGCAGCCGCTTGACTAGCGGGGAGGAGACCCAGTACTTC
clone size: NA; J gene: TRBJ2-7; V gene: TRBV27; D gene: NA; CDR3 protein: CASSLVLGSWYEQYF; CDR3 DNA: TGTGCCAGCAGTTTAGTCTTAGGTTCATGGTACGAGCAGTACTTC
clone size: NA; J gene: TRBJ1-3; V gene: TRBV7-2; D gene: NA; CDR3 protein: CASSLYRFSGNTIYF; CDR3 DNA: TGTGCCAGCAGCTTATATCGGTTTTCTGGAAACACCATATATTTT
clone size: NA; J gene: TRBJ1-1; V gene: TRBV11-1; D gene: NA; CDR3 protein: CASSHGQNTEAFF; CDR3 DNA: TGTGCCAGCAGCCACGGACAGAACACTGAAGCTTTCTTT
clone size: NA; J gene: TRBJ2-2; V gene: TRBV18; D gene: NA; CDR3 protein: CASSPSRTGELFF; CDR3 DNA: TGTGCCAGCTCACCATCTAGAACCGGGGAGCTGTTTTTT
clone size: NA; J gene: TRBJ2-3; V gene: TRBV4-3; D gene: NA; CDR3 protein: CASSQGTERTQYF; CDR3 DNA: TGCGCCAGCAGCCAGGGGACGGAGCGAACGCAGTATTTT
clone size: NA; J gene: TRBJ1-6; V gene: TRBV5-4; D gene: NA; CDR3 protein: CASSRGAGEGNSPLHF; CDR3 DNA: TGTGCCAGCAGCCGGGGGGCAGGGGAGGGGAATTCACCCCTCCACTTT
clone size: NA; J gene: TRBJ1-5; V gene: TRBV18; D gene: NA; CDR3 protein: CASSPSESTIGLNQPQHF; CDR3 DNA: TGTGCCAGCTCACCAAGCGAGTCGACGATAGGCCTTAATCAGCCCCAGCATTTT
clone size: NA; J gene: TRBJ1-1; V gene: TRBV7-8; D gene: NA; CDR3 protein: CASSLVLDSLGLGEAFF; CDR3 DNA: TGTGCCAGCAGCTTAGTACTGGACAGTCTGGGATTGGGTGAAGCTTTCTTT
clone size: NA; J gene: TRBJ1-6; V gene: TRBV6-2/TRBV6-3; D gene: NA; CDR3 protein: CASSKPGRRPLHF; CDR3 DNA: TGTGCCAGCAGCAAACCAGGGAGGCGACCCCTCCACTTT
clone size: NA; J gene: TRBJ1-1; V gene: TRBV5-1; D gene: NA; CDR3 protein: CASRRVVNTEAFF; CDR3 DNA: TGCGCCAGCAGGAGGGTAGTGAACACTGAAGCTTTCTTT
clone size: NA; J gene: TRBJ2-7; V gene: TRBV7-2; D gene: NA; CDR3 protein: CASSLDSSGTSYEQYF; CDR3 DNA: TGTGCCAGCAGCTTAGATAGTAGCGGTACTTCCTACGAGCAGTACTTC
clone size: NA; J gene: TRBJ2-5; V gene: TRBV2; D gene: NA; CDR3 protein: CASSDHQETQYF; CDR3 DNA: TGTGCCAGCAGTGATCACCAAGAGACCCAGTACTTC
clone size: NA; J gene: TRBJ2-7; V gene: TRBV3-1/TRBV3-2; D gene: NA; CDR3 protein: CASSRGYEQYF; CDR3 DNA: TGTGCCAGCAGCCGGGGGTACGAGCAGTACTTC
clone size: NA; J gene: TRBJ2-7; V gene: TRBV18; D gene: TRBD2; CDR3 protein: CASSPSGLASYEQYF; CDR3 DNA: TGTGCCAGCTCACCTTCGGGACTAGCGTCCTACGAGCAGTACTTC
clone size: NA; J gene: TRBJ1-6; V gene: TRBV4-3; D gene: TRBD1; CDR3 protein: CASSQSGTGYNSPLHF; CDR3 DNA: TGCGCCAGCAGCCAAAGCGGGACAGGCTATAATTCACCCCTCCACTTT
clone size: NA; J gene: TRBJ2-3; V gene: TRBV12-3/TRBV12-4; D gene: NA; CDR3 protein: CASSLEGVDTQYF; CDR3 DNA: TGTGCCAGCAGCTTGGAGGGGGTAGATACGCAGTATTTT